This TCR beta chain came from a study of patients and donors after allogeneic stem cell transplantation. TCRdb called the RT-PCR reads again in MiXCR, with one record for every CDR3 protein. The table records fewer than 75,000 distinct CDR3 sequences, 13% of them present only once. This clonotype was recorded at least ten times. The CDR3 totals 14 residues. Trimming cost V 1 base and J 7 bases, with 11 bases left between them. This sequence was found in a human donor who was either an allogeneic HSCT recipient or a stem cell or donor lymphocyte infusion donor (not recorded which). It is not recorded whose cells these are; they may come from a transplant donor. The gene calls are TRBV12-3 or TRBV12-4 and TRBJ1-5; the D is unclear. Material: blood, either unsorted or a sorted T cell fraction (not recorded which). The CDR3 DNA reads TGTGCCAGCAGTTTAGAACAGACCAGACAGCCCCAGCATTTT. Amino acids: CASSLEQTRQPQHF.